This TCR beta chain was identified during a study of blood T cell dynamics during melanoma immunotherapy. The time point is: pre-treatment baseline. From germline, CDR1 is MGHRA and CDR2 YSYEKL. V was shortened by 0 bases and J by 0 bases, with 13 bases between the two germline ends. The CDR3 loop spans 17 amino acids. Measured with immunoSEQ multiplex PCR; TCRdb has only the in-frame clones, and not every one. The sample contains roughly 6,000 clones, about 90% of which appear only once. Material: blood, obtained from a patient treated with checkpoint blockade. The chain couples TRBV4-1 to TRBJ2-3; possibly TRBD1 or TRBD2 for D (5 bases each). The TCR originated in a human donor with melanoma. DNA of the CDR3: TGCGCCAGCAGCCAAGATAGGGGAACTAGTAGCACAGATACGCAGTATTTT. Translation: CASSQDRGTSSTDTQYF.